This T cell receptor beta chain was captured by sequencing in a study of blood T cell repertoires in COVID-19. Study-wide background: The United States, Italy and Spain supplied acute and convalescent COVID-19 samples. T cells, B-cell-depleted T cells, or PBMCs provided the cDNA or gDNA that served as material.

This CDR3 region has 14 residues. CDR1 and CDR2 from the germline V gene are LGHNA and YSLEER. V was pared by 0 bases and J by 2 bases, with 7 bases between. In the original workflow: Amplification of reference gene primers was used by the study to estimate nucleated cell counts. This table comes from immunoSEQ multiplex PCR, and its TCRdb copy is limited to in-frame clones, with some not included. Clone size and V and J calls were adopted from that table, with D and trimming inferred from the DNA. The table has 200,000 to 300,000 clones, approximately 80% seen once; the top ten hold around 9.1%. The specimen sequenced was peripheral blood. The chain has TRBV4-3 and TRBJ1-2; unclear D gene. This clonotype originated in a human donor in a cohort sampled during active COVID-19. The CDR3 protein is CASSQDYSNYGYTF. DNA of the CDR3: TGCGCCAGCAGCCAAGATTATTCCAACTATGGCTACACCTTC.